This T cell receptor beta chain appears in the sequencing data of a study of T cell responses to AZD1222 COVID-19 vaccine. The CDR3 is made up of 15 amino acids. CDR1 and CDR2 from the germline V gene are SSHAT and FNYEAQ (reference sequence). The J segment lost 7 bases and the V segment lost 2 bases, leaving 5 bases of the junction unmatched. Produced via immunoSEQ multiplex PCR; TCRdb's table is partial and in-frame only. The top ten clones hold more than 10% of a sample with 130,000 or so clones, 85% to 90% of them seen once. The material sequenced was peripheral blood, taken on day 0 of AZD1222 vaccination. This chain links TRBV7-7 with TRBJ2-1; 10 nucleotides match TRBD2. The clonotype was recovered from an adult in good health. The CDR3 nucleotides are TGTGCCAGCAGCTTACCTAGCGGGAGTAGGAATGAGCAGTTCTTC. Encoded protein: CASSLPSGSRNEQFF.